This TCR beta chain came from a study of response to subunit inactivated influenza vaccine. TCRdb reprocessed the RT-PCR reads via MiXCR and lists one record per CDR3 protein. Of about 300,000 distinct CDR3 sequences listed, 20% to 25% are singletons. Germline V lookup: CDR1 GTSNPN, CDR2 SVGIG (reference sequence). This CDR3 contains 13 residues. V dropped 0 bases and J dropped 5 bases, with 11 bases sitting between them. Sequenced material: PBMCs from blood, taken less than 22 months after vaccination. The chain uses TRBV30 and TRBJ2-7; D not certain. The receptor was derived from a man between 50 and 75 years old who received an inactivated influenza vaccine. CDR3: CAWSVGRRNEQYF. The CDR3 nucleotides read TGTGCCTGGAGTGTGGGAAGGCGAAACGAGCAGTACTTC.